Below are 25 T cell receptor beta chains sequenced from a single sample in a study of T cells in Graves' hyperthyroidism and ophthalmopathy. Researchers took RNA transcripts and amplified the TCR beta CDR3 regions from them. The study used the HTBI primer set for a first-round RT-PCR of the TCR CDR3. TCRdb re-derived calls from the multiplex PCR reads in MiXCR, one entry per CDR3 protein. The repertoire consists of roughly 570,000 distinct CDR3 sequences, with approximately 14% occurring once and the leading ten covering around 7.3%. The material sequenced was blood. The source of these receptors is a woman in her 30s with Graves' hyperthyroidism.

This clonotype was recorded many times. The V and J genes are TRBV7-2 and TRBJ2-2; the match to TRBD2 covers 9 bases. Looked up from germline, CDR1 is SGHTA and CDR2 is FQGNSA. V lost 5 bases to trimming and J lost 5 bases; unmatched junction nucleotides: 6. The CDR3 is 15 residues long. The DNA of the CDR3 is TGTGCCAGCAGCCATAGCGGGAGTACTACCGGGGAGCTGTTTTTT. Its protein is CASSHSGSTTGELFF.

The chain carries TRBV4-2 and TRBJ2-1; D remains unclear. Per the germline V gene, CDR1 is LGHNA and CDR2 is YNFKEQ. The CDR3 runs to 16 residues. Trimming pared 1 base from V and 5 bases from J, leaving 15 bases between. Written as DNA, the CDR3 is TGTGCCAGCAGCCAAGCATCCGTGGCAGTCCACAATGAGCAGTTCTTC. Protein: CASSQASVAVHNEQFF.

This clonotype was counted ten times or more. This rearrangement joins TRBV6-5 to TRBJ2-3; no clear D. The CDR3 has 14 residues. V was pared by 0 bases and J by 0 bases, with 4 bases between. The germline V gene encodes CDR1 MNHEY and CDR2 SVGAGI. The CDR3 loop is CASSYSSSTDTQYF. The CDR3 region has the DNA TGTGCCAGCAGTTACTCGTCCAGCACAGATACGCAGTATTTT.

This clonotype was seen repeatedly, ten times or more. The chain recombines TRBV12-3 or TRBV12-4 with TRBJ2-3, with D possibly matching TRBD2 (5 bases). The CDR3 is 12 residues long. V lost 8 bases, J lost 4 bases, and 10 bases lay in between. Here the CDR3 reads CASGWEPDTQYF. The CDR3 DNA follows: TGTGCCAGCGGGTGGGAGCCAGATACGCAGTATTTT.

Many counts were recorded for this clonotype. The junction shows a germline mismatch at one end, possibly a read error. The chain recombines TRBV7-8 with TRBJ2-7, with D possibly being TRBD2 (5 bases). There are 14 residues in the CDR3. Germline lookup yields CDR1 SGHVS and CDR2 FQNEAQ. In nucleotides, the CDR3 is TGTGCCAGCAGCTTAGCGGGAGTCTCCCACGAGCAGTACTTC. Encoded protein: CASSLAGVSHEQYF.

This clonotype was observed a handful of times. The chain employs TRBV10-2 and TRBJ1-5; a possible D gene is TRBD1 (6 bases). The CDR3 consists of 15 residues. CDR1 is WSHSY and CDR2 is SAAADI in the germline V gene. The V end was cut by 5 bases, the J end by 0 bases, with 11 bases between. In DNA, the CDR3 is TGCGCCAGCAGTCGGACAGTCTATAGCAATCAGCCCCAGCATTTT. This translates into CASSRTVYSNQPQHF.

In nucleotides, the CDR3 is TGCGCCAGCAGCTTGGACCAGCAGATGACCCAGTACTTC. Amino acid sequence: CASSLDQQMTQYF. J is TRBJ2-5 and V is TRBV5-1; D gene uncertain. Deletions cut 0 bases from V and 7 bases from J, with 10 bases between. The germline CDR1 and CDR2 sequences are SGHRS and YFSETQ. The CDR3 totals 13 residues.

This clonotype was seen only a few times. The genes are TRBV14 and TRBJ1-3; D remains unclear. Trimming took off 1 base at V and 2 bases at J, with 3 bases between the two ends. Germline V lookup: CDR1 SGHDN, CDR2 FVKESK. The CDR3 contains 13 residues. The CDR3 bases are TGTGCCAGCAGCCAAGTAGCTGGAAACACCATATATTTT. Translation gives CASSQVAGNTIYF.

This clonotype has a count of ten or more. J is TRBJ2-1 and V is TRBV5-1; TRBD1 agrees at 10 bases. The germline V gene has CDR1 SGHRS and CDR2 YFSETQ. The CDR3 runs 15 residues. J was trimmed by 10 bases and V by 1 base; bases with no gene match: 8. The CDR3 DNA is TGCGCCAGCAGCTTGCAGGGACAGGGGTCGGGGGAGCAGTTCTTC. This translates into CASSLQGQGSGEQFF.

This clonotype was observed many times. The V call is TRBV7-9, the J call TRBJ2-7, with TRBD1 matching 10 bases. The J segment lost 0 bases and the V segment lost 4 bases, leaving 6 bases of the junction unmatched. Germline V lookup: CDR1 SEHNR, CDR2 FQNEAQ (reference sequence). CDR3 length: 16 amino acids. The CDR3 here is CASSSPDRGYSYEQYF. The CDR3, as DNA: TGTGCCAGCAGCTCACCGGACAGGGGGTACTCCTACGAGCAGTACTTC.

The chain carries TRBV29-1 and TRBJ2-7, with 8 bases aligning to TRBD1. CDR3 length equals 13 residues. J lost 2 bases, V lost 4 bases, and 4 bases had no gene match. Germline CDR1 and CDR2: SQVTM and ANQGSEA. The CDR3 region is CSVGTGITYEQYF. CDR3 nucleotide sequence: TGCAGCGTTGGGACAGGGATAACCTACGAGCAGTACTTC.

This clonotype was observed once. The chain couples TRBV20-1 to TRBJ2-7; TRBD2 matches at 8 bases. The CDR3 length is 14 residues. V shed 6 bases, J shed 3 bases, and the junction held 10 bases outside the gene matches. Germline CDR1 and CDR2: DFQATT and SNEGSKA (reference sequence). CDR3 coding DNA: TGCAGTGCAGGGAGGCTAGCGGGTGACTACGAGCAGTACTTC. It codes for CSAGRLAGDYEQYF.

Many counts were recorded for this clonotype. The CDR3: CASSQGATGLAIGEQFF. CDR3 nucleotides: TGTGCCAGCAGTCAAGGGGCAACGGGACTAGCTATTGGGGAGCAGTTCTTC. This chain links TRBV12-3 or TRBV12-4 with TRBJ2-1; 9 nucleotides align to TRBD2. This CDR3 spans 17 amino acids. The V and J ends lost 5 bases and 10 bases, in that order; junction bases with no gene match: 18.

This clonotype has just a few counts. CDR3 DNA: TGTGCCAGTAGCACTAGCGGGAGGATAGGGTACAATGAGCAGTTCTTC. Its translation: CASSTSGRIGYNEQFF. The chain combines TRBV6-1 with TRBJ2-1, with TRBD2 identical over 12 bases. From germline, CDR1 is MNHNS and CDR2 SASEGT. The CDR3 runs to 16 residues. With V trimmed by 9 bases and J by 4 bases, 10 bases remained unmatched.

The gene calls are TRBV5-1 and TRBJ2-2; 12 nucleotides agree with TRBD2. The CDR3 loop spans 15 amino acids. Trimming at V came to 4 bases and at J to 8 bases, leaving 6 bases not matched to a gene. From germline, CDR1 is SGHRS and CDR2 YFSETQ. DNA for the CDR3: TGCGCCAGCAGCCTCGGACTAGCGGGGAAGGGGGAGCTGTTTTTT. Protein product: CASSLGLAGKGELFF.

This sequence joins TRBV6-2 or TRBV6-3 and TRBJ2-5; D is possibly TRBD2 (5 bases). This CDR3 has 16 amino acids. Trimming pared 3 bases from V and 5 bases from J, leaving 19 bases between. In germline, CDR1 is MNHEY, CDR2 SVGEGT. Here the CDR3 DNA reads TGTGCCAGCAGTTATCGTCCGGCTAGCCGGAGTGAGACCCAGTACTTC. It is translated as CASSYRPASRSETQYF.

The J gene is TRBJ1-5, the V gene TRBV10-2; 9 bases line up with TRBD1. Germline V gives CDR1 WSHSY, CDR2 SAAADI. The CDR3 runs to 15 residues. The V segment lost 6 bases and the J segment 7 bases; nucleotides outside the gene matches: 10. The CDR3 loop reads CASRDTGTGKQPQHF. CDR3 DNA: TGCGCCAGCAGGGACACCGGGACAGGGAAACAGCCCCAGCATTTT.

The DNA for the CDR3 is TGTGCCACCAGAGGGCTCGCGAACACCGGGGAGCTGTTTTTT. This codes for CATRGLANTGELFF. The V and J genes are TRBV15 and TRBJ2-2; D gene unclear. V lost 6 bases and J 0 bases, leaving 8 bases between the germline ends. Germline CDR1 reads LNHNV; CDR2 reads YYDKDF (reference sequence). There are 14 residues in the CDR3.

This clonotype was recorded many times. The rearrangement joins TRBV30 to TRBJ1-6; 7 nucleotides line up with TRBD1. This CDR3 region has 14 residues. The germline CDR1 and CDR2 sequences are GTSNPN and SVGIG (reference sequence). The J segment lost 8 bases and the V segment lost 2 bases, leaving 6 bases of the junction unmatched. CDR3 protein: CAWSSGRGDSPLHF. The CDR3 coding sequence is TGTGCCTGGAGTTCCGGCAGGGGGGATTCACCCCTCCACTTT.

This clonotype was seen ten or more times. The gene calls are TRBV7-2 and TRBJ2-2; D is possibly TRBD2 (6 bases). V was cut by 1 base and J by 6 bases, with 12 bases left in between. This CDR3 has 15 amino acids. Germline V gives CDR1 SGHTA, CDR2 FQGNSA. This chain's CDR3 is CASSLVGGFAGELFF. The CDR3 nucleotides read TGTGCCAGCAGCTTAGTTGGAGGGTTCGCCGGGGAGCTGTTTTTT. Full variable domain (rest looked up from reference TRBV7-2 and TRBJ2-2): GAGVSQSPSNKVTEKGKDVELRCDPISGHTALYWYRQSLGQGLEFLIYFQGNSAPDKSGLPSDRFSAERTGGSVSTLTIQRTQQEDSAVYLCASSLVGGFAGELFFGEGSRLTVL.

This clonotype was detected only once. The J gene is TRBJ2-1, the V gene TRBV6-4; possibly TRBD1 or TRBD2 for D (5 bases each). The better agreement between TRBJ2-7 and the DNA end casts doubt on the J call. The CDR3 extends over 15 amino acids. Germline loops: CDR1 MRHNA, CDR2 SNTAGT. The CDR3 DNA is TGTGCCAGCAGTGAAGCAGGGAGCTCCTACAATGAGCAGTACTTC. It is translated as CASSEAGSSYNEQYF.

In its sample, this clonotype was seen many times. The chain has TRBV30 and TRBJ1-1; D may be TRBD1 (6 bases). V was clipped by 4 bases and J by 4 bases, with 7 bases between them. The CDR3 extends over 11 amino acids. CDR1 GTSNPN and CDR2 SVGIG come from the germline V gene (reference sequence). CDR3 amino acids: CAWKGGTEAFF. The CDR3 DNA reads as TGTGCCTGGAAGGGGGGCACTGAAGCTTTCTTT.

There are a few counts of this clonotype. V and J are TRBV6-1 and TRBJ1-1, with D perhaps matching TRBD1 (6 bases). The CDR3 is 16 amino acids. Looked up from germline, CDR1 is MNHNS and CDR2 is SASEGT. V dropped 6 bases and J dropped 0 bases, with 17 bases sitting between them. The CDR3 DNA is TGTGCCAGCAGCCTCCCGGGGGGGCCTTTGAACACTGAAGCTTTCTTT. This codes for CASSLPGGPLNTEAFF.

This clonotype was detected only a few times. The chain links TRBV7-2 to TRBJ2-5, with TRBD1 identical over 8 bases. Germline V gives CDR1 SGHTA, CDR2 FQGNSA. This CDR3 is 15 amino acids long. The V segment lost 5 bases and the J segment 5 bases; nucleotides outside the gene matches: 10. CDR3: CASSPIRTGRETQYF. For the CDR3, the DNA is TGTGCCAGCAGCCCTATTCGGACAGGGCGGGAGACCCAGTACTTC.

This clonotype has only a few counts. This chain joins TRBV19 and TRBJ2-5; TRBD1 matches 7 bases. V dropped 4 bases and J dropped 7; count of bases not matched to a gene: 6. CDR3 length: 13 amino acids. Germline-derived CDR1 and CDR2 are LNHDA and SQIVND (reference sequence). CDR3 amino acids: CASSNTGVATQYF. DNA of the CDR3: TGTGCCAGTAGTAACACAGGGGTGGCGACCCAGTACTTC.